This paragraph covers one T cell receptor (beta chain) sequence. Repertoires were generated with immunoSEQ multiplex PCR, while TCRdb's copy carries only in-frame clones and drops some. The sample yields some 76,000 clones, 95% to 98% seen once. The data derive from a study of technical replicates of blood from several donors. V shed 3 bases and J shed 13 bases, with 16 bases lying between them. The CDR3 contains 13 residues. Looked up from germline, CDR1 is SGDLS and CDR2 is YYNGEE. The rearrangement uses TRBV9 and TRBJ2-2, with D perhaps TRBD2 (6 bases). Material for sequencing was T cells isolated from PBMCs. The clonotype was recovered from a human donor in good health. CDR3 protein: CASSAGYSEGLFF. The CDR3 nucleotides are TGTGCCAGCAGCGCCGGCTATTCGGAGGGGCTGTTTTTT.